This entry lists 26 T cell receptor beta chains sequenced from one sample in a study of T-cell memory formation after mild COVID-19. TCRdb re-derived calls from the 5' RACE reads in MiXCR, one entry per CDR3 protein. The table includes 280,000 or so distinct CDR3 sequences, less than 9.5% detected once. The sequencing sample was made of PBMCs or a T cell subset sorted from them (not recorded which). These receptors were obtained from a young man who had mild COVID-19 (a few samples of this study predate the infection). Cell type and time point are not known.

This chain connects TRBV6-2 or TRBV6-3 to TRBJ2-2; D gene ambiguous. Germline V CDR1 and CDR2: MNHEY, SVGEGT. V gave up 7 bases and J gave up 5 bases, with 14 bases separating them. The CDR3 length is 14 residues. CDR3 DNA sequence: TGTGCCAGCACCCAGCGAAATCCGACCGGGGAGCTGTTTTTT. It is translated as CASTQRNPTGELFF.

This clonotype has only a few counts. The chain combines TRBV5-1 with TRBJ2-1; D is perhaps TRBD2 (7 bases). The V end lost 4 bases, the J end lost 2 bases, and 13 bases lay between the germline ends. The V gene's germline CDR1 is SGHRS and CDR2 YFSETQ. The CDR3 spans 15 residues. The CDR3: CASSARGGTYNEQFF. Here the CDR3 DNA reads TGCGCCAGCAGCGCAAGGGGGGGCACCTACAATGAGCAGTTCTTC. The full variable domain, rest sourced from reference TRBV5-1 and TRBJ2-1, is KAGVTQTPRYLIKTRGQQVTLSCSPISGHRSVSWYQQTPGQGLQFLFEYFSETQRNKGNFPGRFSGRQFSNSRSEMNVSTLELGDSALYLCASSARGGTYNEQFFGPGTRLTVL.

This chain links TRBV21-1 with TRBJ2-7; the table names TRBD1, a call not compared with the DNA. TRBV21-1 represents a pseudogene. The CDR3 has 15 amino acids. The CDR3 DNA is TGTGCCAGCAGCCGGGTGCCAGGGTCAAGGTACGAGCAGTACGTC. It specifies CASSRVPGSRYEQYV.

The V and J genes are TRBV7-8 and TRBJ1-5; 7 positions match TRBD1. The CDR3 is made up of 14 amino acids. J lost 5 bases, V lost 0 bases, and 1 base had no gene match. CDR1 and CDR2 (germline): SGHVS, FQNEAQ. This CDR3 reads CASSLATGHQPQHF. In nucleotides, the CDR3 is TGTGCCAGCAGCTTAGCGACAGGGCATCAGCCCCAGCATTTT.

This clonotype showed up just a few times. The chain carries TRBV4-3 and TRBJ2-2; TRBD1 might be the D (6 bases). Looked up from germline, CDR1 is LGHNA and CDR2 is YSLEER. V lost 0 bases and J lost 0, with 8 bases in between. The length of the CDR3 is 16 residues. CDR3 DNA: TGCGCCAGCAGCCAAGATTCAGGGGCGAACACCGGGGAGCTGTTTTTT. Amino acids: CASSQDSGANTGELFF.

V is TRBV18 and J is TRBJ1-5; D not resolved. Germline V gene lookup returns CDR1 KGHSH and CDR2 LQKENI. With 4 bases removed from V and 2 bases from J, the gap between germline ends came to 18 bases. The CDR3 runs 17 residues. The CDR3 is CASSLIDPGAGNQPQHF. DNA of the CDR3: TGTGCCAGCTCACTGATCGACCCGGGCGCGGGCAATCAGCCCCAGCATTTT.

This clonotype was seen many times. This chain links TRBV5-1 with TRBJ1-4; 8 bases agree with TRBD1. With 4 bases clipped from V and 6 bases from J, the junction kept 5 bases outside the gene matches. Germline values: CDR1 SGHRS, CDR2 YFSETQ. CDR3 length: 14 amino acids. DNA for the CDR3: TGCGCCAGCAGCAAACAGGGGGGGGATGAAAAACTGTTTTTT. Translation gives CASSKQGGDEKLFF.

This chain connects TRBV10-3 to TRBJ2-4; TRBD2 aligns across 7 bases. The CDR3 totals 13 residues. Looked up from germline, CDR1 is ENHRY and CDR2 is SYGVKD. V was pared by 8 bases and J by 7 bases, with 8 bases of the junction left unmatched. The CDR3 DNA is TGTGCCATCGCGGATGACGGGGGGAACATTCAGTACTTC. Its translation: CAIADDGGNIQYF.

This clonotype was detected only a few times. The chain joins TRBV24-1 to TRBJ2-1; perhaps TRBD2 as D (6 bases). The ends were cut back, 4 bases at V and 6 bases at J, with 15 bases in the middle. The CDR3 extends over 15 amino acids. Germline CDR1 and CDR2: KGHDR and SFDVKD. CDR3 DNA: TGTGCCACCAGTGACGCAGGGAGGATTAGCAATGAGCAGTTCTTC. It specifies CATSDAGRISNEQFF.

This clonotype was observed many times. The chain is built from TRBV7-6 and TRBJ2-5; tentatively, D is TRBD1 or TRBD2 (5 bases each). Trimming shortened V by 5 bases and J by 4 bases, and 17 bases separated the two germline ends. From germline, CDR1 is SGHVS and CDR2 FNYEAQ. The CDR3 is made up of 15 amino acids. The chain's CDR3 is CASSRGGFEGETQYF. CDR3 sequence (DNA): TGTGCCAGCAGCCGGGGCGGGTTTGAGGGAGAGACCCAGTACTTC.

This chain links TRBV20-1 with TRBJ2-3, with D unclear. CDR3 length: 14 residues. With 0 bases removed from V and 3 bases from J, the gap between germline ends came to 10 bases. Germline V gene data show CDR1 as DFQATT and CDR2 as SNEGSKA (reference sequence). CDR3 in amino acids: CSARDRPGTDTQYF. Written as DNA, the CDR3 is TGCAGTGCTAGAGATCGCCCGGGTACAGATACGCAGTATTTT.

This chain connects TRBV12-3 or TRBV12-4 to TRBJ1-5; no reliable D call. The CDR3 is made up of 14 amino acids. The ends were cut back, 5 bases at V and 0 bases at J, with 8 bases in the middle. The CDR3 region is CASSPIYSNQPQHF. The DNA of the CDR3 is TGTGCCAGCAGTCCGATATATAGCAATCAGCCCCAGCATTTT.

The V and J genes are TRBV11-3 and TRBJ2-1; a weak D match, TRBD2 (6 bases). The ends were cut back, 4 bases at V and 7 bases at J, with 14 bases in the middle. From germline, CDR1 is SGHNT and CDR2 YENEEA. The CDR3 spans 14 residues. The CDR3 DNA sequence: TGTGCCAGCAGCTCCCCCCGGGCGGGGAATGAGCAGTTCTTC. Translation gives CASSSPRAGNEQFF.

This clonotype has ten or more counts. This rearrangement joins TRBV7-6 to TRBJ2-2, with TRBD1 matching over 11 bases. The germline CDR1 and CDR2 sequences are SGHVS and FNYEAQ. J was trimmed by 6 bases and V by 6 bases; bases with no gene match: 3. CDR3 size: 14 residues. Written as DNA, the CDR3 is TGTGCCAGCAGTGGACAGGGGGCTGCCGGGGAGCTGTTTTTT. Protein product: CASSGQGAAGELFF.

Many counts were recorded for this clonotype. This chain's CDR3 is CASSPGGLAVGTDTQYF. The CDR3 DNA sequence: TGTGCCAGCAGCCCGGGGGGACTAGCGGTCGGCACAGATACGCAGTATTTT. This chain uses TRBV11-2 with TRBJ2-3; 11 bases fit TRBD2. Per germline, CDR1 SGHAT and CDR2 FQNNGV. V shed 5 bases, J shed 1 base, and the junction held 8 bases outside the gene matches. CDR3 length: 17 residues.

The chain recombines TRBV14 with TRBJ2-5; D uncertain. This CDR3 has 15 residues. Germline V gene data show CDR1 as SGHDN and CDR2 as FVKESK. V shed 0 bases and J shed 2 bases, with 10 bases lying between them. The CDR3 DNA sequence: TGTGCCAGCAGCCAAGAACTCAGGAGTCAAGAGACCCAGTACTTC. Its translation is CASSQELRSQETQYF. Based on the CDR3 plus reference TRBV14 and TRBJ2-5, the full variable domain is EAGVTQFPSHSVIEKGQTVTLRCDPISGHDNLYWYRRVMGKEIKFLLHFVKESKQDESGMPNNRFLAERTGGTYSTLKVQPAELEDSGVYFCASSQELRSQETQYFGPGTRLLVL.

This clonotype was observed a few times. The V and J genes are TRBV7-9 and TRBJ2-3; TRBD2 agrees at 8 bases. CDR1 is SEHNR, CDR2 FQNEAQ, per germline (reference sequence). The CDR3 extends over 15 amino acids. V was pared by 7 bases and J by 4 bases, with 10 bases of the junction left unmatched. DNA for the CDR3: TGTGCCAGCACGTCAGGACTAGCAGTCCCAGATACGCAGTATTTT. Its translation: CASTSGLAVPDTQYF.

This clonotype was observed a handful of times. CDR3: CAWSSPERSGQYF. In nucleotides, the CDR3 is TGTGCCTGGAGTTCCCCGGAAAGGTCCGGGCAGTACTTC. The chain has TRBV30 and TRBJ2-7; D gene uncertain. Looked up from germline, CDR1 is GTSNPN and CDR2 is SVGIG (reference sequence). This CDR3 comprises 13 residues. V lost 2 bases and J 9 bases, leaving 17 bases between the germline ends.

This clonotype was counted a few times. This chain links TRBV20-1 with TRBJ1-6, with D perhaps TRBD1 (5 bases). The CDR3 contains 14 residues. CDR1 and CDR2 from the germline V gene are DFQATT and SNEGSKA (reference sequence). V lost 5 bases and J 7 bases, leaving 15 bases between the germline ends. This CDR3 is CSAGGGVGNSPLHF. The CDR3 region has the DNA TGCAGTGCTGGGGGGGGAGTGGGGAATTCACCCCTCCACTTT.

This clonotype has more than one count but fewer than ten. The V call is TRBV4-3, the J call TRBJ1-4; unclear D gene. The germline gives CDR1 LGHNA, CDR2 YSLEER. V dropped 1 base and J dropped 17 bases, with 14 bases sitting between them. The CDR3 is 12 residues long. This CDR3 reads CASSQASDCSFF. The CDR3 bases are TGCGCCAGCAGCCAAGCATCTGATTGTAGCTTTTTT.

A few counts support this clonotype. The rearrangement uses TRBV7-8 and TRBJ2-1, with 11 bases lining up with TRBD2. CDR1 SGHVS and CDR2 FQNEAQ come from the germline V gene. V lost 0 bases to trimming and J lost 8 bases; unmatched junction nucleotides: 9. The CDR3 runs 17 residues. CDR3 in amino acids: CASSLAGSGGAIDEQFF. The CDR3 DNA sequence: TGTGCCAGCAGCTTAGCTGGTAGCGGGGGGGCCATCGATGAGCAGTTCTTC.

This clonotype was seen ten or more times. The chain employs TRBV5-1 and TRBJ1-1; TRBD1 is a possible D gene (5 bases). V lost 3 bases to trimming and J lost 1 base, with 10 bases between them. The CDR3 length is 14 residues. Per the germline V gene, CDR1 is SGHRS and CDR2 is YFSETQ. The CDR3 sequence: CASSWGNANTEAFF. As DNA, the CDR3 is TGCGCCAGCAGCTGGGGCAACGCGAACACTGAAGCTTTCTTT.

The chain employs TRBV29-1 and TRBJ2-5; D remains unclear. V was clipped by 4 bases and J by 4 bases, with 10 bases between them. Germline assignment: CDR1 SQVTM and CDR2 ANQGSEA. The CDR3 runs 12 residues. The chain's CDR3 is CSVAAVGETQYF. CDR3 coding DNA: TGCAGCGTTGCCGCGGTGGGAGAGACCCAGTACTTC.

This clonotype was observed a few times. The rearrangement uses TRBV12-3 or TRBV12-4 and TRBJ1-4, with TRBD1 matching 7 bases. The CDR3 totals 19 residues. V shed 6 bases, J shed 6 bases, and the junction held 22 bases outside the gene matches. The CDR3 reads CASRSRRTGFPPRDEKLFF. The DNA for the CDR3 is TGTGCCAGCAGGTCTCGTCGGACAGGATTTCCCCCGCGGGATGAAAAACTGTTTTTT.

This chain joins TRBV7-2 and TRBJ1-1; a weak D match, TRBD1 (6 bases). Trimming cost V 2 bases and J 1 base, with 11 bases left between them. In germline, CDR1 is SGHTA, CDR2 FQGNSA. The CDR3 consists of 15 residues. The CDR3: CASSLQGWGNTEAFF. The CDR3 DNA follows: TGTGCCAGCAGCTTACAGGGGTGGGGGAACACTGAAGCTTTCTTT.

In its sample, this clonotype was seen a few times. The CDR3 loop reads CASSLDTGMETQYF. The CDR3 region has the DNA TGTGCCAGCAGCTTAGATACGGGTATGGAGACCCAGTACTTC. This chain links TRBV7-2 with TRBJ2-5, with unresolved D. The V end was cut by 1 base, the J end by 5 bases, with 11 bases between. CDR1 and CDR2 (germline): SGHTA, FQGNSA. This CDR3 comprises 14 residues.